The 25 T cell receptor beta chains presented below share a single source sample, sequenced in a study of glioma-infiltrating T cells. TCR alpha and beta CDR3 regions were amplified from RNA using iRepertoire nested multiplex PCR. TCRdb ran MiXCR on the multiplex PCR reads and lists one entry per CDR3 protein. The sample has 150,000 to 200,000 distinct CDR3 sequences; over 30% are singletons. Sequencing input: glioma tissue, nonneoplastic brain tissue, or PBMCs (not recorded which). The source is a human donor with low-grade glioma or glioblastoma, undergoing nonglioma brain surgery, or in good health (not recorded which).

This clonotype was seen repeatedly, ten times or more. The CDR3 loop is CASSQGSTNEKLFF. CDR3 nucleotides: TGTGCCAGCAGCCAAGGATCAACTAATGAAAAACTGTTTTTT. The genes are TRBV11-2 and TRBJ1-4, with D hard to call. Germline loops: CDR1 SGHAT, CDR2 FQNNGV. The CDR3 has 14 residues. The V gene lost 5 bases and the J gene lost 0 bases, with 7 bases spanning the gap.

Note on this clonotype: This sequence may be a read error, since a much larger clone differs from it by one base. This chain joins TRBV7-2 and TRBJ2-7; perhaps TRBD1 as D (6 bases). V was cut by 4 bases and J by 11 bases, with 24 bases left in between. Germline CDR1 SGHTA, CDR2 FQGNSA. This CDR3 contains 15 residues. The CDR3 DNA reads TGTGCCAGCAGCTCGGACAGCCGCAGGGCTAGAGGGGAGTACTTC. Translated, it gives CASSSDSRRARGEYF.

This clonotype was picked up a small number of times. The rearrangement uses TRBV7-9 and TRBJ1-3; D is unclear. Germline V lookup: CDR1 SEHNR, CDR2 FQNEAQ (reference sequence). The CDR3 totals 14 residues. Trimming took off 4 bases at V and 8 bases at J, with 15 bases between the two ends. CDR3 in amino acids: CASSSPPGRDTIYF. The DNA for the CDR3 is TGTGCCAGCAGCTCCCCTCCGGGGAGAGACACCATATATTTT. The complete variable domain, with remaining parts taken from reference TRBV7-9 and TRBJ1-3, reads DTGVSQNPRHKITKRGQNVTFRCDPISEHNRLYWYRQTLGQGPEFLTYFQNEAQLEKSRLLSDRFSAERPKGSFSTLEIQRTEQGDSAMYLCASSSPPGRDTIYFGEGSWLTVV.

The gene calls are TRBV4-3 and TRBJ2-6, with D tentatively TRBD1 (5 bases). Germline assignment: CDR1 LGHNA and CDR2 YSLEER. V was pared by 0 bases and J by 4 bases, with 10 bases between. CDR3 length equals 16 residues. The CDR3 nucleotides are TGCGCCAGCAGCCAAGAGCAGGGAAGAGGGGCCAACGTCCTGACTTTC. Encoded protein: CASSQEQGRGANVLTF.

At least ten counts were recorded for this clonotype. This chain uses TRBV6-1 with TRBJ1-3; D is perhaps TRBD1 (6 bases). Germline V lookup: CDR1 MNHNS, CDR2 SASEGT. The V end lost 5 bases, the J end lost 1 base, and 12 bases lay between the germline ends. The CDR3 runs to 15 residues. CDR3 sequence: CASSFQGTSGNTIYF. In DNA form, the CDR3 reads TGTGCCAGCAGTTTTCAGGGGACATCTGGAAACACCATATATTTT.

In this sample, this clonotype turned up many times. The gene calls are TRBV6-1 and TRBJ2-7, with 10 bases matching TRBD1. V gave up 0 bases and J gave up 2 bases; unmatched junction bases: 7. The CDR3 loop spans 17 amino acids. Germline CDR1 and CDR2: MNHNS and SASEGT. DNA for the CDR3: TGTGCCAGCAGTGAAGCAGCCCCCGGGACAGGGGCCTACGAGCAGTACTTC. It is translated as CASSEAAPGTGAYEQYF.

This clonotype has at least ten counts. The CDR3, as DNA: TGCGCCAGCAGCCAAGAGGCGGGTCGGGCAGATACGCAGTATTTT. It codes for CASSQEAGRADTQYF. V gene TRBV4-3 combines with J gene TRBJ2-3, with D possibly being TRBD2 (5 bases). The CDR3 loop spans 15 amino acids. Trimming took off 0 bases at V and 4 bases at J, with 11 bases between the two ends. Germline lookup yields CDR1 LGHNA and CDR2 YSLEER.

This clonotype was seen repeatedly, ten times or more. V is TRBV6-1 and J is TRBJ2-1; either TRBD1 or TRBD2 may supply D (6 bases each). Trimming took off 8 bases at V and 0 bases at J, with 14 bases between the two ends. The CDR3 runs 15 residues. Germline assignment: CDR1 MNHNS and CDR2 SASEGT. The CDR3, as DNA: TGTGCCAGCCGTGGGGGGCTAAGCTCCTACAATGAGCAGTTCTTC. Its protein product is CASRGGLSSYNEQFF.

The chain uses TRBV12-3 or TRBV12-4 and TRBJ2-1, with D tentatively TRBD1 (6 bases). Trimming took 7 bases from V and 14 from J, leaving 18 bases between them. The CDR3 extends over 12 amino acids. Here the CDR3 reads CASTERDTAKFF. The CDR3 nucleotides read TGTGCCAGCACTGAACGGGACACTGCCAAGTTCTTC.

This clonotype was recorded many times. This chain connects TRBV7-3 to TRBJ2-3; 13 bases are a match to TRBD2. From germline, CDR1 is SGHTA and CDR2 FQGTGA. The CDR3 has 16 amino acids. With 6 bases clipped from V and 5 bases from J, the junction kept 8 bases outside the gene matches. The CDR3 bases are TGTGCCAGCAGTACCGGACTAGCGGGAGAGCTAGATACGCAGTATTTT. Protein sequence: CASSTGLAGELDTQYF.

This clonotype turned up a few times. A read error is possible here, since a much larger clone lies one base away. This chain links TRBV20-1 with TRBJ2-7, with 9 nucleotides matching TRBD2. The CDR3 is made up of 15 amino acids. Germline V lookup: CDR1 DFQATT, CDR2 SNEGSKA (reference sequence). V gave up 7 bases and J gave up 2 bases; unmatched junction bases: 12. The CDR3 bases are TGCAGTGTGAGAATGACTAGCGGACAAACCTACGAGCAGTACTTC. It is translated as CSVRMTSGQTYEQYF.

This clonotype appeared many times. The CDR3: CASSFGGRNAEQYF. The CDR3 coding sequence is TGTGCCAGCAGTTTTGGCGGGAGGAACGCCGAGCAGTACTTC. The chain joins TRBV27 to TRBJ2-7, with 8 bases lining up with TRBD2. Germline trimming cut 3 bases from V and 6 bases from J; bases unmatched to any gene: 7. CDR1 is MNHEY and CDR2 is SMNVEV in the germline V gene (reference sequence). There are 14 residues in the CDR3.

There are many counts of this clonotype. The chain is built from TRBV20-1 and TRBJ2-1; 13 bases are shared with TRBD2. V lost 1 base to trimming and J lost 6 bases; unmatched junction nucleotides: 3. Germline CDR1 DFQATT, CDR2 SNEGSKA (reference sequence). The CDR3 is 15 amino acids. CDR3 residues: CSARVRTSGSNEQFF. The DNA for the CDR3 is TGCAGTGCTAGAGTCAGGACTAGCGGGAGCAATGAGCAGTTCTTC.

This clonotype was seen at least ten times. This chain uses TRBV6-2 or TRBV6-3 with TRBJ1-5, with unresolved D. CDR3 length equals 13 residues. Germline assignment: CDR1 MNHEY and CDR2 SVGEGT. V was cut by 2 bases and J by 3 bases, with 5 bases left in between. The DNA of the CDR3 is TGTGCCAGCAGTTACAGGGTCAATCAGCCCCAGCATTTT. It translates to CASSYRVNQPQHF.

V and J are TRBV10-3 and TRBJ2-7, with TRBD1 matching 8 bases. Looked up from germline, CDR1 is ENHRY and CDR2 is SYGVKD. This CDR3 has 13 amino acids. Trimming took 9 bases from V and 6 from J; bases not matched to a gene: 10. The CDR3 coding sequence is TGTGCCATGCGCCGGACAGGGATGGTCGAGCAGTACTTC. Translating gives CAMRRTGMVEQYF.

This clonotype has more than one count but fewer than ten. The chain has TRBV19 and TRBJ2-7; D possibly corresponds to TRBD1 (6 bases). From germline, CDR1 is LNHDA and CDR2 SQIVND (reference sequence). The CDR3 is 13 amino acids. V dropped 2 bases and J dropped 3 bases, with 8 bases sitting between them. In nucleotides, the CDR3 is TGTGCCAGTAGTATACAGGGGATCTACGAGCAGTACTTC. Translation gives CASSIQGIYEQYF.

The table lists this clonotype with many counts. V gene TRBV12-3 or TRBV12-4 combines with J gene TRBJ1-1; TRBD1 aligns across 8 bases. Trimming took 5 bases from V and 0 from J; bases not matched to a gene: 2. There are 14 residues in the CDR3. CDR3 in amino acids: CASSHRGMNTEAFF. DNA of the CDR3: TGTGCCAGCAGTCACAGGGGGATGAACACTGAAGCTTTCTTT.

This clonotype occurred many times. This chain connects TRBV6-1 to TRBJ1-1; perhaps TRBD1 as D (6 bases). Germline CDR1 reads MNHNS; CDR2 reads SASEGT. The ends were cut back, 7 bases at V and 6 bases at J, with 21 bases in the middle. The CDR3 extends over 15 amino acids. The DNA of the CDR3 is TGTGCCAGCACCAACGGGGGGGCGCGAGGATCTGAAGCTTTCTTT. It encodes CASTNGGARGSEAFF.

The chain has TRBV11-2 and TRBJ2-3; 7 bases align to TRBD2. CDR1 is SGHAT and CDR2 is FQNNGV in the germline V gene. Losses at the gene ends were 4 bases for V and 5 bases for J; bases not matched to a gene: 9. This CDR3 spans 15 amino acids. The CDR3 DNA is TGTGCCAGCAGCTCGTCGGGCGGGAGTATAGATACGCAGTATTTT. Amino acid sequence: CASSSSGGSIDTQYF.

There are many counts of this clonotype. This rearrangement joins TRBV12-3 or TRBV12-4 to TRBJ2-1; 9 nucleotides match TRBD2. The CDR3 is 14 amino acids. The trim removed 5 bases at V and 6 bases at J, leaving 5 bases unmatched. As DNA, the CDR3 is TGTGCCAGCAGTGATAGCGGGGGCCCCAATGAGCAGTTCTTC. This codes for CASSDSGGPNEQFF.

The gene calls are TRBV27 and TRBJ1-6; 8 positions agree with TRBD1. V lost 5 bases to trimming and J lost 7 bases; unmatched junction nucleotides: 4. The germline gives CDR1 MNHEY, CDR2 SMNVEV (reference sequence). This CDR3 comprises 14 residues. DNA for the CDR3: TGTGCCAGCAGTAAAGGACAGGGAAATTCACCCCTCCACTTT. Amino acids: CASSKGQGNSPLHF.

There are a few counts of this clonotype. The rearrangement links TRBV29-1 to TRBJ2-7; D is uncertain. Per germline, CDR1 SQVTM and CDR2 ANQGSEA. Trimming left V 2 bases short and J 12 bases short, with 17 bases between. The CDR3 runs 12 residues. Here the CDR3 DNA reads TGCAGCGTTGAAATCGGGTCTGTTGGGCGGTACTTC. This codes for CSVEIGSVGRYF.

The chain recombines TRBV6-4 with TRBJ2-6, with a tentative D call TRBD2 (5 bases). V shed 6 bases and J shed 3 bases, with 12 bases lying between them. The CDR3 is 15 residues long. The germline V gene has CDR1 MRHNA and CDR2 SNTAGT. CDR3 nucleotides: TGTGCCAGCAGGCACTTCGGGGATGGGGCCAACGTCCTGACTTTC. This sequence encodes CASRHFGDGANVLTF.

This clonotype was found many times. The chain combines TRBV4-1 with TRBJ2-7, with TRBD1 matching over 9 bases. Germline V gene data show CDR1 as MGHRA and CDR2 as YSYEKL. The ends lost 1 base at V and 8 bases at J; junction bases unmatched: 9. This CDR3 has 15 amino acids. CDR3 amino acids: CASSQGTGASDKQYF. CDR3 in DNA: TGCGCCAGCAGCCAAGGGACAGGGGCCTCGGACAAGCAGTACTTC.

There are many counts of this clonotype. The chain couples TRBV4-1 to TRBJ2-3, with unresolved D. V dropped 0 bases and J dropped 4 bases, with 5 bases sitting between them. CDR1 and CDR2 (germline): MGHRA, YSYEKL. CDR3 length: 13 residues. The CDR3 protein is CASSQDKPDTQYF. The CDR3 DNA follows: TGCGCCAGCAGCCAAGATAAACCAGATACGCAGTATTTT.